This T cell receptor beta chain came from a study of PD-1 blockade in classical Hodgkin lymphoma. Every one of the patients relapsed after autologous stem cell transplantation (brentuximab vedotin exposure was variable). The repertoire was sequenced with immunoSEQ multiplex PCR; TCRdb's copy has only in-frame clones and lacks some. The data show about 99,000 clones, with 81% seen just once and 15% to 20% held by the top ten. Looked up from germline, CDR1 is MNHEY and CDR2 is SVGAGI. The V and J ends lost 6 bases and 5 bases, in that order; junction bases with no gene match: 12. This CDR3 is built from 15 residues.

Sequencing was performed on peripheral blood mononuclear cells (PBMCs), taken before the second cycle of nivolumab. The TCR was taken from a human donor with classical Hodgkin lymphoma. The chain employs TRBV6-5 and TRBJ1-1; 7 positions match TRBD1. CDR3 in amino acids: CASSNTAPQGTEAFF. The CDR3 nucleotides are TGTGCCAGCAGCAATACCGCCCCACAGGGGACTGAAGCTTTCTTT.